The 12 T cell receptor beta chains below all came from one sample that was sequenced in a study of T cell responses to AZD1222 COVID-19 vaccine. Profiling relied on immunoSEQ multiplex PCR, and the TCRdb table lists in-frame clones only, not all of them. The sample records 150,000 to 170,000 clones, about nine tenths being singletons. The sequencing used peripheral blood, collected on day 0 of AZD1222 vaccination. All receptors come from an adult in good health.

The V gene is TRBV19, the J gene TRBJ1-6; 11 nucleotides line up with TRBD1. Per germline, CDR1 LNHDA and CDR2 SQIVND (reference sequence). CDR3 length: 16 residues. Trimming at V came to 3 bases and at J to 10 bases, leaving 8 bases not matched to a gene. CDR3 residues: CASSISGQGAPSPLHF. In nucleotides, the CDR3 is TGTGCCAGTAGTATCTCCGGACAGGGGGCGCCCTCACCCCTCCACTTT.

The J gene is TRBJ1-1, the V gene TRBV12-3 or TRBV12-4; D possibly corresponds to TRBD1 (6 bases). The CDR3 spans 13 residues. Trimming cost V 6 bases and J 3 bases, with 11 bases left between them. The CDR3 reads CASSQDRYTEAFF. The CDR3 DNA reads TGTGCCAGCAGCCAAGACAGGTACACTGAAGCTTTCTTT.

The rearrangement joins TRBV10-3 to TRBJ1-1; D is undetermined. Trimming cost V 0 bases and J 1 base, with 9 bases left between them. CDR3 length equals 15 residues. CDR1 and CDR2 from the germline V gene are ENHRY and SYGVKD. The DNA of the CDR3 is TGTGCCATCAGTGAGTCCGCGTCGAAGAACACTGAAGCTTTCTTT. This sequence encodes CAISESASKNTEAFF.

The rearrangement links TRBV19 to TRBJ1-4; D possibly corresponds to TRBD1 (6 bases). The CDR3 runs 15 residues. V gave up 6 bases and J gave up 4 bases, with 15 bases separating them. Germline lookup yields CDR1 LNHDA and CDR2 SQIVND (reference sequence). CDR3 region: CASSEPGHYNEKLFF. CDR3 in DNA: TGTGCCAGTAGCGAGCCGGGACATTATAATGAAAAACTGTTTTTT.

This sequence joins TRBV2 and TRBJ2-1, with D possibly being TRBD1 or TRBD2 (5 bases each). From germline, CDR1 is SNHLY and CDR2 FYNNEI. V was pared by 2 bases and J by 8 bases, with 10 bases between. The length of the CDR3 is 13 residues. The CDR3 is CASSESGAHEQFF. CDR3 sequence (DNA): TGTGCCAGCAGTGAATCCGGGGCCCATGAGCAGTTCTTC.

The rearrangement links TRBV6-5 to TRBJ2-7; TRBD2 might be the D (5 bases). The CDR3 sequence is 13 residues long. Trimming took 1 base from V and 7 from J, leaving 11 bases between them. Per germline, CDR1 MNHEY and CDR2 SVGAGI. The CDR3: CASSYYLAGEQYF. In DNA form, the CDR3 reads TGTGCCAGCAGTTACTACCTAGCTGGGGAGCAGTACTTC.

CDR3 sequence reads: CASSERLAGAPKWTQYF. Here the CDR3 DNA reads TGTGCCAGCAGTGAACGACTAGCGGGGGCCCCAAAGTGGACCCAGTACTTC. V gene TRBV2 combines with J gene TRBJ2-5, with 12 nucleotides matching TRBD2. After removal of 2 bases from V and 7 bases from J, the junction contained 11 bases not matched to a gene. This CDR3 comprises 17 residues. Germline assignment: CDR1 SNHLY and CDR2 FYNNEI.

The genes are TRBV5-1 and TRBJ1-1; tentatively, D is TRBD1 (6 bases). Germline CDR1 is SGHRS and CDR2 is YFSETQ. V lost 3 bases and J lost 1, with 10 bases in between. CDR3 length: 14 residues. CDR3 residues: CASSSATGNTEAFF. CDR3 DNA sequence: TGCGCCAGCAGCTCGGCGACAGGGAACACTGAAGCTTTCTTT.

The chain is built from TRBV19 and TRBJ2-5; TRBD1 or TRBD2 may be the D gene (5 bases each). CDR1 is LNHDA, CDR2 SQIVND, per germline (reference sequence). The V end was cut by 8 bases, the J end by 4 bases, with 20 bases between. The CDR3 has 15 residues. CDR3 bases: TGTGCCAGTTCAATGGAGAGGGGAAGGGGAGAGACCCAGTACTTC. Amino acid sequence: CASSMERGRGETQYF.

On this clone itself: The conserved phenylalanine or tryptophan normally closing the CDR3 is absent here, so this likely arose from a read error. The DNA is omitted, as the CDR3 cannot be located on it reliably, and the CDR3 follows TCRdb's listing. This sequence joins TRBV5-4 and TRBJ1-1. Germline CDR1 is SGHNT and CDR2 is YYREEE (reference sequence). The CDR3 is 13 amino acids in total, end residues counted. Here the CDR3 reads CATAQLGGGIWER.

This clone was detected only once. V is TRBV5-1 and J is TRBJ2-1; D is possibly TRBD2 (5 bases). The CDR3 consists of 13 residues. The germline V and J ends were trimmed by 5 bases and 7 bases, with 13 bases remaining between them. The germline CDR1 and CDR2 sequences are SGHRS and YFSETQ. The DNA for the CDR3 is TGCGCCAGCAGAACGACACCGGGGAATGAGCAGTTCTTC. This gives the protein CASRTTPGNEQFF.

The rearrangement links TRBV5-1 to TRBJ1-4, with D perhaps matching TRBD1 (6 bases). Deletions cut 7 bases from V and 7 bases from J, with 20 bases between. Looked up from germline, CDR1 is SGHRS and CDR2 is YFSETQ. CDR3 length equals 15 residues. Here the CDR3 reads CASARGRGFGEKLFF. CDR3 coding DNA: TGCGCCAGCGCTCGTGGGAGGGGGTTCGGTGAAAAACTGTTTTTT.